The entry below describes one T cell receptor beta chain. The sample originates from a study of technical replicates of blood from a few donors. CDR1 is GTSNPN and CDR2 is SVGIG in the germline V gene (reference sequence). The CDR3 loop spans 13 amino acids. Trimming took 5 bases from V and 0 from J, leaving 8 bases between them. The assay was immunoSEQ multiplex PCR, and TCRdb's table has in-frame clones only and misses some. The table lists about 80,000 clones, 80% to 90% of them singletons, with 4.5% to 6% in the top ten. Sequencing input: PBMCs. This receptor was identified in a human donor in good health. Some clones in this sample may be carry-over from other donors' samples. The chain joins TRBV30 to TRBJ1-3; unclear D gene. The CDR3 nucleotides read TGTGCCTGGGGCCGAAGCTCTGGAAACACCATATATTTT. It yields the protein CAWGRSSGNTIYF. The whole variable domain, filled in from reference TRBV30 and TRBJ1-3, reads SQTIHQWPATLVQPVGSPLSLECTVEGTSNPNLYWYRQAAGRGLQLLFYSVGIGQISSEVPQNLSASRPQDRQFILSSKKLLLSDSGFYLCAWGRSSGNTIYFGEGSWLTVV.